The present TCR beta chain was sequenced within a study of T cell changes during pregnancy in multiple sclerosis. This clone has only one observation. Using immunoSEQ multiplex PCR, the repertoire was profiled, and TCRdb retains in-frame clones only, with some absent. The data contain about 31,000 clones, roughly 91% of them singletons. This CDR3 is 15 amino acids long. Trimming removed 0 bases from V and 2 bases from J, with 12 bases in between. Germline V gene sequence: CDR1 SGHRS, CDR2 YFSETQ. The V call is TRBV5-1, the J call TRBJ2-7, with TRBD2 as a possible D gene (5 bases). The sequence derives from a female donor with multiple sclerosis, enrolled in a pregnancy study. Sequenced here: CD4+ T cells from peripheral blood mononuclear cells, sampled in the second trimester of pregnancy. CDR3 protein: CASSLEAGATYEQYF. The DNA for the CDR3 is TGCGCCAGCAGCTTGGAGGCGGGTGCGACCTACGAGCAGTACTTC.